This T cell receptor (beta chain) was obtained from a study of T cell changes during pregnancy in multiple sclerosis. The trim removed 1 base at V and 4 bases at J, leaving 6 bases unmatched. The germline gives CDR1 SGHTS, CDR2 YDEGEE. The CDR3 spans 16 residues. Clones were read by immunoSEQ multiplex PCR, and TCRdb kept only the in-frame ones, dropping some. Of about 53,000 clones listed, roughly 91% are singletons. The sample was CD4+ T cells from peripheral blood mononuclear cells, taken in the third trimester of pregnancy. The rearrangement joins TRBV5-8 to TRBJ2-2; 8 bases line up with TRBD1. The source is a female donor with multiple sclerosis, enrolled in a pregnancy study. CDR3 sequence reads: CASSLKTGEVTGELFF. The CDR3 coding sequence is TGTGCCAGCAGCTTGAAGACAGGGGAAGTCACCGGGGAGCTGTTTTTT.